This T cell receptor (beta chain) was found in a study of OX40 agonist ivuxolimab in advanced cancers. Germline V gene lookup returns CDR1 MNHNS and CDR2 SASEGT. This CDR3 comprises 14 residues. Trimming removed 6 bases from V and 3 bases from J, with 15 bases in between. This table comes from immunoSEQ multiplex PCR, and its TCRdb copy is limited to in-frame clones, with some not included. This table holds roughly 93,000 clones, 84% found once. This TCR came from an adult with an advanced solid tumor such as melanoma, head and neck, liver or kidney cancer. The sample was CD4+ or CD8+ T cells sorted from blood, taken in a trial of the OX40 agonist ivuxolimab. The chain uses TRBV6-1 and TRBJ2-7; maybe TRBD1 (6 bases). The CDR3, as DNA: TGTGCCAGCAGCCTTTATACAGGGAACTACGAGCAGTACTTC. It specifies CASSLYTGNYEQYF.